Listed below are T cell receptor beta chains from one sample, sequenced in a study of CD8 T cells in ankylosing spondylitis. In TCRdb, the 5' RACE reads were re-called with MiXCR into one record per CDR3 protein. Among under 550,000 distinct CDR3 sequences listed, roughly a quarter were seen once. Material: blood, either unsorted or a sorted T cell fraction (not recorded which). All receptors derive from a male donor with ankylosing spondylitis. Each CDR3 is given with its conserved first and last residue. The D gene is left open where the match is weak. Only some rows state a clone size, as once, few, many or a class for expanded clones.

j_call | v_call | d_call | clone_size | cdr3_aa | cdr3_nt
TRBJ2-7 | TRBV12-3/TRBV12-4 | NA | few | CASSLSGSTSYEQYF | TGTGCCAGCAGTTTATCGGGTTCCACCTCCTACGAGCAGTACTTC
TRBJ2-2 | TRBV7-8 | TRBD2 | few | CASSLWGAAGEIGELFF | TGTGCCAGCAGCTTATGGGGGGCAGCGGGAGAAATCGGGGAGCTGTTTTTT
TRBJ2-3 | TRBV20-1 | TRBD2 | few | CSARDAGALAGGTDTQYF | TGCAGTGCTAGAGATGCTGGGGCCCTAGCGGGAGGCACAGATACGCAGTATTTT
TRBJ2-1 | TRBV5-1 | NA | NA | CASSLHSGYNEQFF | TGCGCCAGCAGCTTACACAGCGGCTACAATGAGCAGTTCTTC
TRBJ2-5 | TRBV24-1 | TRBD1 | NA | CATSDTRGREETQYF | TGTGCCACCAGTGATACCAGGGGGCGCGAGGAGACCCAGTACTTC
TRBJ1-4 | TRBV20-1 | NA | NA | CSASGRANEKLFF | TGCAGTGCTAGTGGAAGGGCTAATGAAAAACTGTTTTTT
TRBJ2-7 | TRBV20-1 | TRBD2 | NA | CSALPTSGRTLGSEQYF | TGCAGTGCCCTACCTACTAGCGGGAGGACCCTGGGGTCCGAGCAGTACTTC
TRBJ2-2 | TRBV2 | NA | few | CASREATNTGELFF | TGTGCCAGCAGGGAGGCGACGAACACCGGGGAGCTGTTTTTT
TRBJ2-6 | TRBV20-1 | NA | many | CSARDRNRRYSGANVLTF | TGCAGTGCTAGAGATAGGAACAGACGTTACTCTGGGGCCAACGTCCTGACTTTC
TRBJ1-1 | TRBV20-1 | NA | few | CSARDYPAPGENTEAFF | TGCAGTGCTAGAGATTACCCCGCCCCCGGGGAGAACACTGAAGCTTTCTTT
TRBJ1-2 | TRBV20-1 | NA | NA | CSARTVENYGYTF | TGCAGTGCTAGGACAGTAGAGAACTATGGCTACACCTTC
TRBJ1-2 | TRBV12-3/TRBV12-4 | NA | few | CASSPGGGPYGYTF | TGTGCCAGCAGCCCGGGCGGGGGTCCCTATGGCTACACCTTC
TRBJ2-1 | TRBV12-3/TRBV12-4 | NA | NA | CASTSTSSYNEQFF | TGTGCCAGCACGTCAACGAGCTCCTACAATGAGCAGTTCTTC
TRBJ2-5 | TRBV5-1 | TRBD2 | few | CASSLGLAEFQETQYF | TGCGCCAGCAGCTTGGGACTAGCGGAGTTCCAAGAGACCCAGTACTTC
TRBJ2-2 | TRBV5-1 | NA | NA | CASSLIGDRAGELFF | TGCGCCAGCAGCTTGATCGGGGACCGGGCCGGGGAGCTGTTTTTT
TRBJ2-1 | TRBV20-1 | TRBD2 | NA | CSASLAGGPREQFF | TGCAGTGCTTCACTAGCGGGAGGGCCTCGGGAGCAGTTCTTC
TRBJ2-2 | TRBV2 | TRBD2 | NA | CASSGQGGLAGDTGELFF | TGTGCCAGCAGTGGACAGGGGGGACTAGCGGGAGACACCGGGGAGCTGTTTTTT
TRBJ2-1 | TRBV4-2 | TRBD2 | few | CASSQGGAGGNEQFF | TGTGCCAGCAGCCAAGGAGGGGCGGGAGGGAATGAGCAGTTCTTC
TRBJ2-1 | TRBV28 | NA | NA | CASSFNIAETSYNEQFF | TGTGCCAGCAGTTTCAACATAGCGGAAACCTCCTACAATGAGCAGTTCTTC
TRBJ2-1 | TRBV5-8 | NA | NA | CASSRGDFYNEQFF | TGTGCCAGCAGCCGGGGAGACTTCTACAATGAGCAGTTCTTC
TRBJ2-5 | TRBV6-1 | TRBD2 | NA | CASKRPSGRGQQETQYF | TGTGCCAGCAAAAGGCCTAGCGGGAGGGGGCAACAAGAGACCCAGTACTTC
TRBJ2-3 | TRBV7-2 | NA | many | CASGGTPKDTQYF | TGTGCCAGCGGCGGTACCCCGAAAGATACGCAGTATTTT
TRBJ2-3 | TRBV20-1 | TRBD2 | NA | CSAEGTRASGMVDTQYF | TGCAGTGCCGAGGGCACTCGGGCTAGCGGGATGGTGGATACGCAGTATTTT
TRBJ2-3 | TRBV5-1 | TRBD1 | few | CASRTTGAADTQYF | TGCGCCAGCCGGACGACAGGGGCGGCAGATACGCAGTATTTT
TRBJ2-2 | TRBV20-1 | TRBD1 | many | CSARVGTGDTGELFF | TGCAGTGCTCGTGTGGGGACAGGGGACACCGGGGAGCTGTTTTTT
TRBJ2-2 | TRBV20-1 | NA | NA | CSARGERVSTGELFF | TGCAGTGCTAGAGGAGAAAGGGTCAGCACCGGGGAGCTGTTTTTT
TRBJ2-1 | TRBV13 | TRBD2 | NA | CASSLASGSNEQFF | TGTGCCAGCAGCTTGGCTAGCGGGAGTAATGAGCAGTTCTTC
TRBJ2-1 | TRBV30 | NA | NA | CAWSGMNEQFF | TGTGCCTGGAGTGGAATGAATGAGCAGTTCTTC